Listed here are 7 T cell receptor beta chains from one sample, sequenced in a study of cytomegalovirus exposure and HLA in healthy donors. The PCR had 60 Vbeta and 13 Jbeta primers. The method was immunoSEQ multiplex PCR; TCRdb's version includes in-frame clones alone and lacks a portion of them. The data hold 150,000 to 200,000 clones, with over 60% observed a single time. What was sequenced was PBMCs. The origin of the receptors is a man aged 18 to 29 in good health and CMV-seronegative.

The chain links TRBV2 to TRBJ1-1, with D unclear. Germline V lookup: CDR1 SNHLY, CDR2 FYNNEI. This CDR3 has 13 amino acids. The germline V and J ends were trimmed by 5 bases and 1 base, with 8 bases remaining between them. The CDR3 sequence: CASSHDKNTEAFF. The CDR3, as DNA: TGTGCCAGCAGTCATGACAAGAACACTGAAGCTTTCTTT.

The genes are TRBV7-8 and TRBJ1-2; maybe TRBD1 (5 bases). Germline loops: CDR1 SGHVS, CDR2 FQNEAQ. Trimming removed 0 bases from V and 2 bases from J, with 7 bases in between. This CDR3 has 14 amino acids. The DNA of the CDR3 is TGTGCCAGCAGCTTAGCGAACAGGAACTATGGCTACACCTTC. It specifies CASSLANRNYGYTF.

The sample holds one count of this clone. The V call is TRBV23-1, the J call TRBJ1-5; D gene uncertain. TRBV23-1 is designated an ORF whose function remains uncertain. V was trimmed by 0 bases and J by 5 bases, leaving 11 bases between them. The CDR3 is made up of 15 amino acids. CDR3 nucleotides: TGCGCCAGCAGTCAATCGGTGGAGATTTATCAGCCCCAGCATTTT. Amino acid sequence: CASSQSVEIYQPQHF.

Concerning this clone itself: Mismatch with germline at one junction end may stem from a read error. The chain recombines TRBV11-1 with TRBJ2-2; TRBD2 is a possible D gene (5 bases). The germline gives CDR1 SGHAT, CDR2 FQDESV (reference sequence). The CDR3 has 13 amino acids. The CDR3 DNA follows: TGTGCCAGCAGCTTAGGTGCCGCCGGGGAGCTATTTTTT. Translated, it gives CASSLGAAGELFF.

This chain connects TRBV2 to TRBJ1-2; no firm D call. The germline gives CDR1 SNHLY, CDR2 FYNNEI. V lost 3 bases to trimming and J lost 6 bases, with 11 bases between them. This CDR3 is 13 amino acids long. The CDR3 bases are TGTGCCAGCAGTGAGCCAGGTAGAGATGGCTACACCTTC. Its protein product is CASSEPGRDGYTF.

V gene TRBV10-3 combines with J gene TRBJ1-1; 10 bases agree with TRBD1. Germline V CDR1 and CDR2: ENHRY, SYGVKD. There are 15 residues in the CDR3. With V trimmed by 6 bases and J by 1 base, 5 bases remained unmatched. The CDR3: CAIRGQGQGNTEAFF. The DNA for the CDR3 is TGTGCCATCAGGGGACAGGGGCAGGGGAACACTGAAGCTTTCTTT.

This clone was seen once. CDR3 sequence: CSLLGAGPNYGYTF. In nucleotides, the CDR3 is TGCAGCCTCCTCGGAGCAGGGCCTAACTATGGCTACACCTTC. The rearrangement uses TRBV29-1 and TRBJ1-2, with D tentatively TRBD1 (5 bases). Germline assignment: CDR1 SQVTM and CDR2 ANQGSEA. The V end was cut by 8 bases, the J end by 0 bases, with 16 bases between. This CDR3 has 14 residues.